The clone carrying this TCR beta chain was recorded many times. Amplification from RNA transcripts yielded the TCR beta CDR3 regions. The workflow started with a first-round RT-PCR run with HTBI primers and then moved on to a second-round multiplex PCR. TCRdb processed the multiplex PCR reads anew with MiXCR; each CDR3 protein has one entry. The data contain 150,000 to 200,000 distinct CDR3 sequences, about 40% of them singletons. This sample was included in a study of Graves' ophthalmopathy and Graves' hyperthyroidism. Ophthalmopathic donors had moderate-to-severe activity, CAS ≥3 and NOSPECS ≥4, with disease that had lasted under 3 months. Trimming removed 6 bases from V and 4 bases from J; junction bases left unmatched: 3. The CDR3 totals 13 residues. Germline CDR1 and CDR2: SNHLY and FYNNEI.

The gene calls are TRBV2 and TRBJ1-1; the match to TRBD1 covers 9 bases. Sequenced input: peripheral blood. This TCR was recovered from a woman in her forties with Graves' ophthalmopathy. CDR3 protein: CASRRDRVTEAFF. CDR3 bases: TGTGCCAGCAGACGGGACAGGGTCACTGAAGCTTTCTTT.